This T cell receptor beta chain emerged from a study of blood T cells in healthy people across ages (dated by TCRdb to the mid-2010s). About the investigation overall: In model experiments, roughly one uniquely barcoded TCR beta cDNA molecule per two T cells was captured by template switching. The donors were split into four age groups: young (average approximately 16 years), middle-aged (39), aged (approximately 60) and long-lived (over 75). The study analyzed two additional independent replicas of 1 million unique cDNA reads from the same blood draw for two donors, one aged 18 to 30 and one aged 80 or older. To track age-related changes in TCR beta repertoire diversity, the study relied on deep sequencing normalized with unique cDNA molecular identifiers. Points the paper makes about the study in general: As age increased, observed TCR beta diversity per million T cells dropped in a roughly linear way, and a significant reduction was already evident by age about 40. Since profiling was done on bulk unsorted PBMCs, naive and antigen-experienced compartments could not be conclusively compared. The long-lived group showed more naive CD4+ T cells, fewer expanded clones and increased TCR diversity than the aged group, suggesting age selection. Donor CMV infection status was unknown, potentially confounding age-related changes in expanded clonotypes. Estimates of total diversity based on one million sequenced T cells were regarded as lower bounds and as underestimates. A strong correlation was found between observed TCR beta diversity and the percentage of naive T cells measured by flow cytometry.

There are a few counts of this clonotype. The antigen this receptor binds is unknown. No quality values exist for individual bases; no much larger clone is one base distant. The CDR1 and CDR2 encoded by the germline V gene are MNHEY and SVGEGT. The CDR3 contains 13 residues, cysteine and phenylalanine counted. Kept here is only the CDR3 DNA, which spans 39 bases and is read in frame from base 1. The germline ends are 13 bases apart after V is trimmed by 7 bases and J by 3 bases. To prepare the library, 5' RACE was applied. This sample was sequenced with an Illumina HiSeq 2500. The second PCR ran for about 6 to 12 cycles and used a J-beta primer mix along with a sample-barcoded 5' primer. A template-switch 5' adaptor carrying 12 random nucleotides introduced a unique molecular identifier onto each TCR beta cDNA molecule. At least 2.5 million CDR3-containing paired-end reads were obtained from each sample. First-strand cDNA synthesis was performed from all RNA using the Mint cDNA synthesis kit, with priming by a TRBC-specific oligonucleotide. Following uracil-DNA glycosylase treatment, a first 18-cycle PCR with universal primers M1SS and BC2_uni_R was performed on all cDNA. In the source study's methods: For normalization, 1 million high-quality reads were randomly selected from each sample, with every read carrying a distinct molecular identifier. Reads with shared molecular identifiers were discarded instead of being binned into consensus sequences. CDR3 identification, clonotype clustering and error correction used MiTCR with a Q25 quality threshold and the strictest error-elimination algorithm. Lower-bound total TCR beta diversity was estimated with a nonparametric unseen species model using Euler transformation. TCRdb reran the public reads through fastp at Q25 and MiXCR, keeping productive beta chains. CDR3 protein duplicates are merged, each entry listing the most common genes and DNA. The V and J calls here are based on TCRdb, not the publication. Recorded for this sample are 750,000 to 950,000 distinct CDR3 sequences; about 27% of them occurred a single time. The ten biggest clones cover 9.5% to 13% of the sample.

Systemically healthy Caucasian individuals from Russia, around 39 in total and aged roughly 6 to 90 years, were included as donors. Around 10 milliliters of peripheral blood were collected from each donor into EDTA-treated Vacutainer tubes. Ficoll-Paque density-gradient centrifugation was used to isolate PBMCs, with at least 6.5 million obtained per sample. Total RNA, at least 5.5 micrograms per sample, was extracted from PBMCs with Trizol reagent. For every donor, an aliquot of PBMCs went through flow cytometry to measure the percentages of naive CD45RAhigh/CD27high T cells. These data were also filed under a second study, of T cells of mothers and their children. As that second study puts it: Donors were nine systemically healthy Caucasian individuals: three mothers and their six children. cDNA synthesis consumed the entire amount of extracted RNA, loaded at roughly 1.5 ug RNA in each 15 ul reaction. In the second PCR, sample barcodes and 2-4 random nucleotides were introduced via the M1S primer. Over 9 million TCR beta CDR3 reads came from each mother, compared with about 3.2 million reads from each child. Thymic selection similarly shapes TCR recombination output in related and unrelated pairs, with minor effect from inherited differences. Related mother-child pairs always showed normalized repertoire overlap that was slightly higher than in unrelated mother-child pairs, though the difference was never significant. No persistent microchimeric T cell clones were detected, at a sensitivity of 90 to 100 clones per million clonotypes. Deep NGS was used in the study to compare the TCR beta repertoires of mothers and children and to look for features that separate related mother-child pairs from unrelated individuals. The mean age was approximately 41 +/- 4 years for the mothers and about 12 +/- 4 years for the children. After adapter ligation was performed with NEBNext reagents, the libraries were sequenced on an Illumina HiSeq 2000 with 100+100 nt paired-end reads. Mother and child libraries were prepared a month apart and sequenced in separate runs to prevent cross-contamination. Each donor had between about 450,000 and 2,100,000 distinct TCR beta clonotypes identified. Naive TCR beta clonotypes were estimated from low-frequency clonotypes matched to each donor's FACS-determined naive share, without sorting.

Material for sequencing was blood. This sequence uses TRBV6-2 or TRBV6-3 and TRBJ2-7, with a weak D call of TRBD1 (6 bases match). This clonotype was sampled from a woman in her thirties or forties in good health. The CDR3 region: CASTLLDSYEQYF. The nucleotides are TGTGCCAGCACCCTTTTGGACAGCTACGAGCAGTACTTC.